This entry lists 26 T cell receptor beta chains sequenced from one sample in a study of shared clonotypes between healthy human individuals. Assay: immunoSEQ multiplex PCR; the TCRdb copy retains only in-frame clones and omits some. The sample includes around 340,000 clones, around 70% of them seen just once. The sample was memory CD4+ T cells sorted from blood. The subset here: CD45RA-negative fraction. The receptors originated from a man younger than 45 in good health.

A note on this clone: One end of the junction does not line up with germline, which may come from a read error. The chain uses TRBV7-7 and TRBJ2-5, with D possibly matching TRBD2 (5 bases). Germline V CDR1 and CDR2: SSHAT, FNYEAQ (reference sequence). The CDR3 is 14 amino acids. CDR3 in amino acids: CASSLVGERETQYF. CDR3 bases: TGTGCTAGCAGCTTAGTTGGGGAGAGAGAGACCCAGTACTTC. Variable domain in full (rest from reference TRBV7-7 and TRBJ2-5): GAGVSQSPRYKVTKRGQDVTLRCDPISSHATLYWYQQALGQGPEFLTYFNYEAQPDKSGLPSDRFSAERPEGSISTLTIQRTEQRDSAMYRCASSLVGERETQYFGPGTRLLVL.

This clone came up many times. J is TRBJ1-5 and V is TRBV7-9; 7 positions match TRBD1. CDR1 and CDR2 from the germline V gene are SEHNR and FQNEAQ (reference sequence). After removal of 4 bases from V and 5 bases from J, the junction contained 5 bases not matched to a gene. The CDR3 sequence is 14 residues long. The CDR3 reads CASSSQGGYQPQHF. The CDR3 DNA reads TGTGCCAGCAGCTCCCAGGGGGGTTATCAGCCCCAGCATTTT.

The chain combines TRBV18 with TRBJ2-3; no clear D. The germline CDR1 and CDR2 sequences are KGHSH and LQKENI. This CDR3 has 14 amino acids. V was cut by 8 bases and J by 6 bases, with 18 bases left in between. CDR3: CASHPKSQIDTQYF. DNA of the CDR3: TGTGCCAGCCACCCGAAATCCCAAATTGATACGCAGTATTTT.

This clone has just one count. The chain carries TRBV5-4 and TRBJ2-7; D is possibly TRBD1 (5 bases). V was shortened by 0 bases and J by 6 bases, with 10 bases between the two germline ends. CDR3 length: 13 residues. Germline V CDR1 and CDR2: SGHNT, YYREEE (reference sequence). The CDR3, as DNA: TGTGCCAGCAGCTTGGCCACTGGGGCCGAGCAGTACTTC. It translates to CASSLATGAEQYF.

This chain links TRBV12-2 with TRBJ1-2. TRBV12-2 is deemed a pseudogene. The CDR3 covers 15 residues. In nucleotides, the CDR3 is TGTGCAAGTCGCTTAGCGAGTATCGGGAGCTATGGCTACACCTTC. It yields the protein CASRLASIGSYGYTF.

This clone has just a few counts. Written as DNA, the CDR3 is TGTGCCAGTAGTGGGACCGCGGATACCACCGGGGAGCTGTTTTTT. Translation: CASSGTADTTGELFF. This sequence joins TRBV19 and TRBJ2-2; the D gene could be TRBD1 or TRBD2 (5 bases each). V dropped 5 bases and J dropped 4 bases, with 14 bases sitting between them. Germline-derived CDR1 and CDR2 are LNHDA and SQIVND (reference sequence). This CDR3 comprises 15 residues. Supplemented by reference TRBV19 and TRBJ2-2, the full variable domain reads DGGITQSPKYLFRKEGQNVTLSCEQNLNHDAMYWYRQDPGQGLRLIYYSQIVNDFQKGDIAEGYSVSREKKESFPLTVTSAQKNPTAFYLCASSGTADTTGELFFGEGSRLTVL.

In DNA form, the CDR3 reads TGCGCCAGCAGCCCCGGTGGTACAGTCAAGGGCTACACCTTC. Translated, it gives CASSPGGTVKGYTF. V and J are TRBV4-3 and TRBJ1-2; D gene uncertain. The CDR3 is 14 amino acids. V shed 4 bases and J shed 8 bases, with 17 bases lying between them. Germline V gene lookup returns CDR1 LGHNA and CDR2 YSLEER.

The J gene is TRBJ1-1, the V gene TRBV29-1; no firm D call. Trimming took off 4 bases at V and 1 base at J, with 7 bases between the two ends. Per germline, CDR1 SQVTM and CDR2 ANQGSEA. The CDR3 is 12 amino acids. In nucleotides, the CDR3 is TGCAGCGTTGGACAATGGAACACTGAAGCTTTCTTT. Protein sequence: CSVGQWNTEAFF.

The chain uses TRBV7-2 and TRBJ1-2, with D unclear. The CDR3 is made up of 14 amino acids. Germline V lookup: CDR1 SGHTA, CDR2 FQGNSA. V lost 4 bases and J 7 bases, leaving 16 bases between the germline ends. CDR3 bases: TGTGCCAGCAGCTCGGCGGGAGGACGTGGTGGCTACACCTTC. As protein: CASSSAGGRGGYTF.

This clone has just a few counts. The V call is TRBV5-1, the J call TRBJ1-3; D is undetermined. Germline V lookup: CDR1 SGHRS, CDR2 YFSETQ. Trimming cost V 3 bases and J 2 bases, with 12 bases left between them. The CDR3 covers 15 residues. The CDR3 here is CASSSGRSPGNTIYF. The CDR3 DNA reads as TGCGCCAGCAGCTCTGGGAGAAGTCCTGGAAACACCATATATTTT. The full variable domain, with the rest looked up from reference TRBV5-1 and TRBJ1-3, is KAGVTQTPRYLIKTRGQQVTLSCSPISGHRSVSWYQQTPGQGLQFLFEYFSETQRNKGNFPGRFSGRQFSNSRSEMNVSTLELGDSALYLCASSSGRSPGNTIYFGEGSWLTVV.

This chain connects TRBV7-2 to TRBJ2-1; D unresolved. Trimming removed 1 base from V and 7 bases from J, with 14 bases in between. The CDR3 is 15 residues long. Looked up from germline, CDR1 is SGHTA and CDR2 is FQGNSA. The CDR3 sequence is CASSLDFRAPNEQFF. CDR3 in DNA: TGTGCCAGCAGCTTAGATTTCAGAGCTCCGAATGAGCAGTTCTTC.

This sequence joins TRBV5-1 and TRBJ2-1, with 14 bases aligning to TRBD2. CDR1 is SGHRS, CDR2 YFSETQ, per germline. The CDR3 has 16 amino acids. V dropped 6 bases and J dropped 7; count of bases not matched to a gene: 9. The CDR3 is CASMGGLAGVVNEQFF. In DNA, the CDR3 is TGCGCCAGCATGGGGGGACTAGCGGGAGTTGTGAATGAGCAGTTCTTC. Based on the CDR3 plus reference TRBV5-1 and TRBJ2-1, the full variable domain is KAGVTQTPRYLIKTRGQQVTLSCSPISGHRSVSWYQQTPGQGLQFLFEYFSETQRNKGNFPGRFSGRQFSNSRSEMNVSTLELGDSALYLCASMGGLAGVVNEQFFGPGTRLTVL.

The chain combines TRBV10-3 with TRBJ2-5; 7 bases match TRBD2. This CDR3 region has 17 residues. Germline V gene lookup returns CDR1 ENHRY and CDR2 SYGVKD. V shed 5 bases and J 5 bases; nucleotides not matched to a gene: 17. The CDR3 is CAISRGKEAGRSETQYF. CDR3 nucleotide sequence: TGTGCCATCAGTAGAGGGAAAGAAGCGGGACGGAGTGAGACCCAGTACTTC.

As DNA, the CDR3 is TGTGCCAGCAGCTTAGATCAGAACGGGGGGAACACTGAAGCTTTCTTT. Its translation is CASSLDQNGGNTEAFF. The gene calls are TRBV11-2 and TRBJ1-1, with D perhaps matching TRBD1 (5 bases). Germline V CDR1 and CDR2: SGHAT, FQNNGV. The CDR3 totals 16 residues. Trimming cost V 0 bases and J 1 base, with 12 bases left between them.

CDR3 nucleotide sequence: TGTGCCAGCACCCCTGACAGGCGCGGCTACACCTTC. Its protein is CASTPDRRGYTF. This chain uses TRBV28 with TRBJ1-2; possible D gene TRBD1, 6 bases. CDR1 is MDHEN, CDR2 SYDVKM, per germline. Trimming took off 7 bases at V and 8 bases at J, with 14 bases between the two ends. The CDR3 runs 12 residues.

The rearrangement uses TRBV29-1 and TRBJ1-5; D unresolved. Per the germline V gene, CDR1 is SQVTM and CDR2 is ANQGSEA. The CDR3 spans 12 residues. Trimming shortened V by 4 bases and J by 2 bases, and 6 bases separated the two germline ends. CDR3 in DNA: TGCAGCGTTGGAGGGCGCAATCAGCCCCAGCATTTT. Its protein is CSVGGRNQPQHF.

This clone was counted ten times or more. This rearrangement joins TRBV6-6 to TRBJ1-5; D not resolved. Trimming took off 6 bases at V and 3 bases at J, with 15 bases between the two ends. Germline V CDR1 and CDR2: MNHNY, SVGAGI (reference sequence). There are 15 residues in the CDR3. This CDR3 reads CASSDPTALNQPQHF. In DNA, the CDR3 is TGTGCCAGCAGCGACCCCACAGCACTCAATCAGCCCCAGCATTTT.

The rearrangement uses TRBV9 and TRBJ2-3; D is unresolved. The CDR3 sequence is 16 residues long. The germline V gene has CDR1 SGDLS and CDR2 YYNGEE. V was clipped by 4 bases and J by 0 bases, with 15 bases between them. The CDR3 DNA follows: TGTGCCAGCAGCCCACTCCCCTCCACTAGCACAGATACGCAGTATTTT. It is translated as CASSPLPSTSTDTQYF. The whole variable domain, remainder taken from reference TRBV9 and TRBJ2-3, is DSGVTQTPKHLITATGQRVTLRCSPRSGDLSVYWYQQSLDQGLQFLIQYYNGEERAKGNILERFSAQQFPDLHSELNLSSLELGDSALYFCASSPLPSTSTDTQYFGPGTRLTVL.

This rearrangement joins TRBV28 to TRBJ1-5; no definite D call. CDR1 is MDHEN, CDR2 SYDVKM, per germline. V was shortened by 4 bases and J by 1 base, with 5 bases between the two germline ends. This CDR3 spans 13 amino acids. CDR3 DNA sequence: TGTGCCAGCAGTTCCACCAGCAATCAGCCCCAGCATTTT. This gives the protein CASSSTSNQPQHF.

This rearrangement joins TRBV6-6 to TRBJ2-3; 8 bases fit TRBD2. This CDR3 contains 13 residues. Per germline, CDR1 MNHNY and CDR2 SVGAGI (reference sequence). CDR3 DNA: TGTGCGATCAGCGGGGGTGGCACAGATACGCAGTATTTT. Its protein product is CAISGGGTDTQYF.

This clone has only a few counts. The chain couples TRBV4-2 to TRBJ2-3; D possibly corresponds to TRBD2 (6 bases). Trimming cost V 6 bases and J 5 bases, with 18 bases left between them. This CDR3 is 15 amino acids long. Per germline, CDR1 LGHNA and CDR2 YNFKEQ. DNA for the CDR3: TGTGCCAGCAGATACGTGGGGGGAGCCGAAGATACGCAGTATTTT. Its protein is CASRYVGGAEDTQYF.

This sequence joins TRBV14 and TRBJ2-3; a weak D match, TRBD2 (6 bases). Trimming stripped 0 bases from V and 3 bases from J, with 7 bases between. Germline assignment: CDR1 SGHDN and CDR2 FVKESK. The CDR3 sequence is 14 residues long. CDR3 nucleotides: TGTGCCAGCAGCCAAGACGGGACTACAGATACGCAGTATTTT. It codes for CASSQDGTTDTQYF. The full variable domain, rest sourced from reference TRBV14 and TRBJ2-3, is EAGVTQFPSHSVIEKGQTVTLRCDPISGHDNLYWYRRVMGKEIKFLLHFVKESKQDESGMPNNRFLAERTGGTYSTLKVQPAELEDSGVYFCASSQDGTTDTQYFGPGTRLTVL.

The gene calls are TRBV2 and TRBJ2-1; possible D gene TRBD2, 5 bases. This CDR3 region has 13 residues. The germline gives CDR1 SNHLY, CDR2 FYNNEI. V was clipped by 7 bases and J by 6 bases, with 13 bases between them. This CDR3 reads CASNLIRGNEQFF. For the CDR3, the DNA is TGTGCCAGCAATCTGATCCGGGGCAATGAGCAGTTCTTC.

V is TRBV7-9 and J is TRBJ2-3, with 10 nucleotides matching TRBD2. From germline, CDR1 is SEHNR and CDR2 FQNEAQ (reference sequence). The CDR3 loop spans 16 amino acids. Trimming cost V 5 bases and J 6 bases; bases outside gene matches: 11. CDR3 in DNA: TGTGCCAGCAGCCCCCCCAGCGGGAGGGCCGGTGATACGCAGTATTTT. This gives the protein CASSPPSGRAGDTQYF.

The chain has TRBV5-1 and TRBJ1-4; 9 bases align to TRBD1. The CDR3 covers 19 residues. Trimming at V came to 2 bases and at J to 8 bases, leaving 19 bases not matched to a gene. Germline loops: CDR1 SGHRS, CDR2 YFSETQ. The CDR3 loop is CASSLKNRDRDAGGEKLFF. CDR3 bases: TGCGCCAGCAGCTTAAAAAACCGGGACAGGGACGCAGGAGGGGAAAAACTGTTTTTT.

This clone turned up a few times. J is TRBJ1-1 and V is TRBV28, with 7 bases matching TRBD1. After removal of 5 bases from V and 11 bases from J, the junction contained 11 bases not matched to a gene. CDR1 and CDR2 from the germline V gene are MDHEN and SYDVKM. The CDR3 runs to 13 residues. The CDR3 loop is CASSLPGQLGAFF. The CDR3 DNA reads as TGTGCCAGCAGTCTTCCGGGACAGCTCGGCGCTTTCTTT.